The clone carrying this TCR beta chain has a handful of counts. These data belong to a study of cytomegalovirus exposure and HLA in healthy donors. Germline V gene sequence: CDR1 SGHTA, CDR2 FQGNSA. The CDR3 contains 11 residues. The V end was cut by 5 bases, the J end by 5 bases, with 4 bases between. PCR used 60 Vbeta primers and 13 Jbeta primers. Method: immunoSEQ multiplex PCR; TCRdb's copy keeps in-frame clones and lacks some. The data contain roughly 110,000 clones, over 70% of them singletons. The receptor was derived from a female donor in good health and CMV-seronegative. The V and J genes are TRBV7-2 and TRBJ2-1; no clear D. The sample taken for sequencing was PBMCs. The CDR3 loop is CASSPDNEQFF. DNA for the CDR3: TGTGCCAGCAGCCCTGACAATGAGCAGTTCTTC. Based on the CDR3 plus reference TRBV7-2 and TRBJ2-1, the full variable domain is GAGVSQSPSNKVTEKGKDVELRCDPISGHTALYWYRQSLGQGLEFLIYFQGNSAPDKSGLPSDRFSAERTGGSVSTLTIQRTQQEDSAVYLCASSPDNEQFFGPGTRLTVL.